The sample holds a few counts of the clone carrying this T cell receptor beta chain. No antigen is known for it. The data were taken from a study of cytomegalovirus exposure and HLA in healthy donors. Study-level background: According to later analysis, the same platform produced the 120 validation and approximately 700 first-cohort repertoires.

Germline V gives CDR1 ENHRY, CDR2 SYGVKD. The junction had 11 bases not matched to a gene; V was cut back by 10 bases and J by 2 bases. The CDR3 is 14 amino acids. Using immunoSEQ multiplex PCR, the repertoire was profiled, and TCRdb retains in-frame clones only, with some absent. The sample yields some 240,000 clones, roughly 86% seen once. General study results and limits: Reports showed the classifier diagnosing cytomegalovirus status with high specificity and sensitivity. According to a subsequent analysis, TCR clusters identified in the first cohort showed a tendency to co-occur across the approximately 120 validation repertoires. The investigators catalogued 164 TCR beta chains as cytomegalovirus-associated.

The rearrangement joins TRBV10-3 to TRBJ2-7; the match to TRBD1 covers 7 bases. The sequenced material came from PBMCs. This TCR was recovered from a woman aged 30 to 39 in good health and CMV-seropositive. The CDR3 DNA is TGTGCCACCGAAGGACAGGAGAGGGCCTACGAGCAGTACTTC. This translates into CATEGQERAYEQYF.